The text below deals with one T cell receptor beta chain. The data are from a study of shared clonotypes between healthy human individuals. Clones were read by immunoSEQ multiplex PCR, and TCRdb kept only the in-frame ones, dropping some. Seen here are roughly 1,100,000 clones, around 74% observed once, and the top ten hold roughly 1.4%. The receptor was derived from a man younger than 30 in good health. The sample was memory CD4+ T cells sorted from blood. Noted subset: CD45RA-negative fraction.

The CDR3 region has the DNA TGTGCCTGGAGCCTCGGGGCAGGGAGGCCCTACGAGCAGTACTTC. It codes for CAWSLGAGRPYEQYF. The V and J genes are TRBV30 and TRBJ2-7; D possibly corresponds to TRBD2 (6 bases). V lost 3 bases and J lost 2, with 17 bases in between. The CDR3 spans 15 residues. Germline V gives CDR1 GTSNPN, CDR2 SVGIG (reference sequence).